The 25 T cell receptor beta chains below all came from one sample that was sequenced in a study of shared clonotypes between healthy human individuals. TCRdb's table, derived via immunoSEQ multiplex PCR, lists solely in-frame clones and lacks some. The repertoire includes over a million clones, around 97% of them detected once, and more than 0.9% sits in the top ten. Sequenced material: naive CD4+ T cells sorted from blood. Subset indicated: CD45RA+ positively selected. Receptors originate from a man aged 25 to 40 in good health.

This clone was detected only once. The sample contains more than one DNA sequence encoding this CDR3. The J gene is TRBJ1-5, the V gene TRBV28; D perhaps matches TRBD1 (5 bases). With 5 bases removed from V and 7 bases from J, the gap between germline ends came to 6 bases. The CDR3 is 11 residues long. CDR1 MDHEN and CDR2 SYDVKM come from the germline V gene. In DNA form, the CDR3 reads TGTGCCAGCAGTGGGGGACAGCCCCAGCATTTT. It yields the protein CASSGGQPQHF.

The V gene is TRBV7-9, the J gene TRBJ2-2; D gene uncertain. CDR3 size: 12 residues. Between the trimmed V and J ends, which lost 3 bases and 8 bases, there was a span of 7 bases. Germline V CDR1 and CDR2: SEHNR, FQNEAQ (reference sequence). The CDR3 coding sequence is TGTGCCAGCAGCTTGGAACAAGGGGAGCTGTTTTTT. Translating it yields CASSLEQGELFF.

The chain couples TRBV6-5 to TRBJ1-5; 8 nucleotides agree with TRBD1. CDR3 size: 15 residues. V gave up 2 bases and J gave up 4 bases; unmatched junction bases: 4. The germline V gene has CDR1 MNHEY and CDR2 SVGAGI. CDR3: CASSYTGGPNQPQHF. In DNA, the CDR3 is TGTGCCAGCAGTTACACAGGGGGACCAAATCAGCCCCAGCATTTT.

The V gene is TRBV7-2, the J gene TRBJ2-2; D unclear. Germline V CDR1 and CDR2: SGHTA, FQGNSA. Trimming took off 5 bases at V and 2 bases at J, with 15 bases between the two ends. The CDR3 totals 16 residues. The CDR3 DNA is TGTGCCAGCAGCATCGGGCGGAGCTCAAACACCGGGGAGCTGTTTTTT. It specifies CASSIGRSSNTGELFF.

About this clone itself: At the DNA level, this CDR3 is encoded by other sequences in the same sample as well. The chain uses TRBV28 and TRBJ2-7, with TRBD2 matching over 7 bases. CDR3 length equals 14 residues. Germline V lookup: CDR1 MDHEN, CDR2 SYDVKM. V lost 6 bases and J lost 4; bases outside the gene matches: 9. The CDR3 DNA reads as TGTGCCAGCAGCTCCCCGGGGGGTCCTTACGAGCAGTACTTC. Amino acid sequence: CASSSPGGPYEQYF.

V and J are TRBV7-9 and TRBJ2-5, with unresolved D. The CDR3 runs to 15 residues. With 3 bases removed from V and 1 base from J, the gap between germline ends came to 12 bases. CDR1 SEHNR and CDR2 FQNEAQ come from the germline V gene (reference sequence). CDR3 coding DNA: TGTGCCAGCAGCTTCCCCCTGGGTATCCAAGAGACCCAGTACTTC. Translating it yields CASSFPLGIQETQYF.

The chain couples TRBV10-1 to TRBJ2-5, with D possibly being TRBD1 (5 bases). The germline V gene encodes CDR1 WNHNN and CDR2 SYGVQD (reference sequence). V shed 9 bases and J shed 2 bases, with 13 bases lying between them. The CDR3 is 13 amino acids. CDR3 residues: CASSLDRQETQYF. In DNA, the CDR3 is TGCGCCAGTTCTCTCGACAGACAAGAGACCCAGTACTTC.

The rearrangement uses TRBV25-1 and TRBJ2-2; tentative D call: TRBD2 (5 bases). With 4 bases removed from V and 0 bases from J, the gap between germline ends came to 9 bases. CDR1 and CDR2 (germline): MGHDK, SYGVNS. This CDR3 comprises 15 residues. CDR3 DNA: TGTGCCAGCAGTGCGGCGGGCCCGAACACCGGGGAGCTGTTTTTT. Translation gives CASSAAGPNTGELFF.

The genes are TRBV28 and TRBJ2-7, with a possible D match to TRBD1 (5 bases). The CDR3 has 15 amino acids. The germline V and J ends were trimmed by 7 bases and 1 base, with 17 bases remaining between them. In germline, CDR1 is MDHEN, CDR2 SYDVKM. In nucleotides, the CDR3 is TGTGCCAGCACCGATGAGTGGCAGGGATCCTACGAGCAGTACTTC. It translates to CASTDEWQGSYEQYF.

The rearrangement links TRBV19 to TRBJ2-5, with D maybe TRBD2 (6 bases). This CDR3 region has 17 residues. The germline V and J ends were trimmed by 0 bases and 2 bases, with 16 bases remaining between them. The germline V gene has CDR1 LNHDA and CDR2 SQIVND (reference sequence). In nucleotides, the CDR3 is TGTGCCAGTAGTATAGAGGGGAAATGGGCGGGACAAGAGACCCAGTACTTC. Translating it yields CASSIEGKWAGQETQYF.

This clone showed up just a few times. CDR3 region: CASSHPAGELFF. In DNA form, the CDR3 reads TGTGCCAGCAGCCACCCCGCAGGGGAGCTGTTTTTT. V is TRBV7-2 and J is TRBJ2-2; no clear D gene. Germline lookup yields CDR1 SGHTA and CDR2 FQGNSA. The CDR3 spans 12 residues. The V gene lost 5 bases and the J gene lost 8 bases, with 9 bases spanning the gap.

The rearrangement uses TRBV6-1 and TRBJ2-7, with a weak D call TRBD1 (6 bases). CDR1 MNHNS and CDR2 SASEGT come from the germline V gene. There are 15 residues in the CDR3. Trimming took 4 bases from V and 0 from J, leaving 13 bases between them. The CDR3 reads CASSVLAGDSYEQYF. The CDR3, as DNA: TGTGCCAGCAGTGTGTTAGCAGGGGACTCCTACGAGCAGTACTTC.

The chain is built from TRBV28 and TRBJ2-7; tentatively, D is TRBD1 or TRBD2 (6 bases each). The V gene's germline CDR1 is MDHEN and CDR2 SYDVKM. The CDR3 has 17 residues. V was trimmed by 5 bases and J by 0 bases, leaving 20 bases between them. CDR3 sequence: CASSPRGRLPPSYEQYF. The CDR3 DNA reads as TGTGCCAGCAGTCCTCGGGGGCGACTACCACCCTCCTACGAGCAGTACTTC.

The chain joins TRBV28 to TRBJ1-5; a weak D match, TRBD1 (5 bases). This CDR3 is 17 amino acids long. The V gene lost 5 bases and the J gene lost 4 bases, with 21 bases spanning the gap. Germline V gene lookup returns CDR1 MDHEN and CDR2 SYDVKM. The CDR3 is CASSPTILGAGNQPQHF. As DNA, the CDR3 is TGTGCCAGCAGTCCCACTATTCTCGGGGCCGGTAATCAGCCCCAGCATTTT.

The chain has TRBV6-5 and TRBJ1-1, with a tentative D call TRBD1 (5 bases). CDR1 and CDR2 from the germline V gene are MNHEY and SVGAGI. Trimming took off 2 bases at V and 11 bases at J, with 12 bases between the two ends. CDR3 length equals 12 residues. The CDR3: CASSYGGSDAFF. The DNA of the CDR3 is TGTGCCAGCAGTTACGGGGGTTCGGACGCTTTCTTT.

This clone was counted a single time. Other DNA sequences within the sample encode an identical CDR3. This chain uses TRBV6-5 with TRBJ2-7; D is unclear. The germline CDR1 and CDR2 sequences are MNHEY and SVGAGI. Trimming shortened V by 2 bases and J by 2 bases, and 7 bases separated the two germline ends. The length of the CDR3 is 13 residues. Here the CDR3 DNA reads TGTGCCAGCAGTTACCTGGGCACCTACGAGCAGTACTTC. Translating gives CASSYLGTYEQYF.

This chain connects TRBV27 to TRBJ2-1; 7 bases map to TRBD2. V shed 3 bases and J 8 bases; nucleotides not matched to a gene: 25. This CDR3 region has 20 residues. Germline assignment: CDR1 MNHEY and CDR2 SMNVEV (reference sequence). The CDR3 sequence: CASSFRNPGRTLASGDEQFF. The CDR3 DNA sequence: TGTGCCAGCAGTTTTCGGAATCCGGGGCGTACCTTGGCTAGCGGAGATGAGCAGTTCTTC.

This chain connects TRBV14 to TRBJ1-2; 7 bases align to TRBD1. CDR1 and CDR2 from the germline V gene are SGHDN and FVKESK. Trimming removed 5 bases from V and 0 bases from J; junction bases left unmatched: 9. The CDR3 runs to 16 residues. Here the CDR3 DNA reads TGTGCCAGCAGCTTTCGGGACAGCCAAACTAACTATGGCTACACCTTC. It encodes CASSFRDSQTNYGYTF.

The rearrangement uses TRBV5-4 and TRBJ1-1; D possibly corresponds to TRBD1 (6 bases). Trimming left V 3 bases short and J 0 bases short, with 15 bases between. This CDR3 contains 16 residues. CDR1 SGHNT and CDR2 YYREEE come from the germline V gene (reference sequence). The CDR3 protein is CASSSENRDLNTEAFF. The CDR3 DNA follows: TGTGCCAGCAGCTCGGAGAACAGGGATTTGAACACTGAAGCTTTCTTT.

The chain links TRBV30 to TRBJ2-5; D ambiguous. TRBJ2-7 explains the end of the DNA better; the J call may be wrong. Looked up from germline, CDR1 is GTSNPN and CDR2 is SVGIG (reference sequence). The CDR3 has 15 amino acids. The DNA of the CDR3 is TGTGCCTGGAGTGTGCGGCAACTGAGCTCCTACGAGCAGTACTTC. Translation: CAWSVRQLSSYEQYF.

The chain recombines TRBV5-4 with TRBJ2-7, with 8 bases matching TRBD1. This CDR3 is 14 amino acids long. V trimming: 3 bases; J trimming: 0 bases; junction bases outside the gene matches: 2. The germline gives CDR1 SGHNT, CDR2 YYREEE (reference sequence). CDR3 in amino acids: CASSWDRPSYEQYF. CDR3 in DNA: TGTGCCAGCAGCTGGGACAGGCCCTCCTACGAGCAGTACTTC.

This clone was detected once. CDR3 residues: CASSPSSSGNEQFF. CDR3 sequence (DNA): TGTGCCAGCTCACCTTCCTCTAGCGGCAATGAGCAGTTCTTC. The V call is TRBV18, the J call TRBJ2-1; 7 nucleotides align to TRBD2. This CDR3 is built from 14 residues. V lost 3 bases and J lost 6; bases outside the gene matches: 5. Germline CDR1 reads KGHSH; CDR2 reads LQKENI. The variable domain in full, completed from reference TRBV18 and TRBJ2-1, reads NAGVMQNPRHLVRRRGQEARLRCSPMKGHSHVYWYRQLPEEGLKFMVYLQKENIIDESGMPKERFSAEFPKEGPSILRIQQVVRGDSAAYFCASSPSSSGNEQFFGPGTRLTVL.

CDR3 coding DNA: TGCAGCGTTGAACAGGGGGGTTACGAGCAGTACTTC. Its protein product is CSVEQGGYEQYF. The chain recombines TRBV29-1 with TRBJ2-7; possible D gene TRBD1, 7 bases. The CDR3 runs to 12 residues. Germline V gives CDR1 SQVTM, CDR2 ANQGSEA. V was trimmed by 2 bases and J by 4 bases, leaving 9 bases between them.

This clone was observed a single time. The chain links TRBV5-4 to TRBJ2-6; D is perhaps TRBD1 or TRBD2 (7 bases each). CDR3 length: 16 amino acids. Trimming took off 0 bases at V and 4 bases at J, with 11 bases between the two ends. CDR1 SGHNT and CDR2 YYREEE come from the germline V gene (reference sequence). The DNA for the CDR3 is TGTGCCAGCAGCTTGGCAGCGGGACAGGGGGCCAACGTCCTGACTTTC. Protein product: CASSLAAGQGANVLTF.

This chain joins TRBV11-2 and TRBJ2-7; 7 bases agree with TRBD1. Germline CDR1 is SGHAT and CDR2 is FQNNGV. V was clipped by 3 bases and J by 2 bases; unmatched bases: 10. CDR3 length: 16 amino acids. The CDR3 reads CASSFRGTRDPYEQYF. CDR3 nucleotides: TGTGCCAGCAGCTTCAGGGGGACCAGGGACCCCTACGAGCAGTACTTC.